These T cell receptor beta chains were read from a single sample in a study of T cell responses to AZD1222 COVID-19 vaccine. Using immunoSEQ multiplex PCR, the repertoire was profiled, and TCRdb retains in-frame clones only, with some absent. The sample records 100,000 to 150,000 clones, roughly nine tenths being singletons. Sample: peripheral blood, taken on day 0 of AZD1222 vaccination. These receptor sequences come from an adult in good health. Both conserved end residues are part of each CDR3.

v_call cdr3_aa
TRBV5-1 CASSPEGRDTEAFF
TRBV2 CASSDVDRVTGELFF
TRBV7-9 CASSLGRGSGNTIYF
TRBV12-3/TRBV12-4 CASSRTGAYEQYF
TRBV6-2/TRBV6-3 CASSRSGDSYNEQFF
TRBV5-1 CASRWDRDQPQHF
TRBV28 CASSRGGGGYNEQFF
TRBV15 CATSRGPAYGYTF
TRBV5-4 CASSLDVGRSTDTQYF
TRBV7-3 CASSTYRGTEAFF
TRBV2 CASSPGTGGRSLFF
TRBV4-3 CASSQDRPPPEQFF
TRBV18 CASSPPGGETQYF
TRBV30 CAWSAALGEKLFF
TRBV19 CASSIAVTYNEQFF
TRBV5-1 CASSSGTSQTQYF
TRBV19 CASSLPPGYTF
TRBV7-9 CASSLGENTEAFF
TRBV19 CAAQGQGNQPQHF
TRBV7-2 CASSLGQGGAGELFF
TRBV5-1 CASSLERIQETQYF
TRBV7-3 CASSSGGTSGGFQETQYF
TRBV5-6 CASNQGLNWGTEAFF
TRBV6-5 CASKRERGTDTQYF
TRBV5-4 CASSLGQTNSPLHF
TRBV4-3 CASSQEGGYAGTEAFF
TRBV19 CASYSGTGNGYTF
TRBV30 CAWRINWGTEAFF
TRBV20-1 CSASGRAILDTQYF
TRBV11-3 CASSLVEGGWANVLTF
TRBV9 CASSPGTRPDEQFF